This T cell receptor beta chain was recorded in a study of blood T cell repertoires in COVID-19. Study processing details: Amplifying reference gene primers gave estimates of nucleated cell counts. The data were produced by immunoSEQ multiplex PCR, yet TCRdb's version contains in-frame clones alone and is incomplete. The DNA gave D and trimming, while V, J and clone size come from that table. The repertoire has about 190,000 clones, roughly 85% of them found once; the top ten carry approximately 21%. Between the trimmed V and J ends, which lost 5 bases and 0 bases, there was a span of 11 bases. The CDR3 covers 15 residues. The V gene's germline CDR1 is SGHAT and CDR2 FQNNGV.

The sequence was obtained from a man between 60 and 70 years old with active or convalescent COVID-19. The chain couples TRBV11-2 to TRBJ1-3; possibly TRBD1 for D (5 bases). The sequencing sample was made of peripheral blood. The CDR3 nucleotides are TGTGCCAGCAGCCCCCTACAGGTCTCTGGAAACACCATATATTTT. It specifies CASSPLQVSGNTIYF.